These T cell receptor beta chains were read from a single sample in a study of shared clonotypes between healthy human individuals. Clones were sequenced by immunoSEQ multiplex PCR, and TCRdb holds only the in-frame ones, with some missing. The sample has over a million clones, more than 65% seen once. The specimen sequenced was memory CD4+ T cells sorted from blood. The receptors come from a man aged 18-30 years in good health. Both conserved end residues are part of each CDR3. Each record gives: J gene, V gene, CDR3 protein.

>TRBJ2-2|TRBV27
CASSLREAGRTGELFF
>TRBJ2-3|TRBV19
CASSMGRGPTDTQYF
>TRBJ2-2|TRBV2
CASMRESNTGELFF
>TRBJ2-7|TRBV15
CATSRGGSSYEQYF
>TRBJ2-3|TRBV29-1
CSVEVGGGADTQYF
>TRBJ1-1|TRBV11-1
CASSLTSAGIMNTEAFF
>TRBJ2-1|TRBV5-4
CASSSPPSGLGNNEQFF
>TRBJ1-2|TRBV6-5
CASSGTGTLRGYTF
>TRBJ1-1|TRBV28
CASSLRGRRENTEAFF
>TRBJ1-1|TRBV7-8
CASRAGQGTTEAFF
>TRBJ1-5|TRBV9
CASSVGQQNQPQHF
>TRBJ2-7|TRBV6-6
CASSYLGYSYEQYF
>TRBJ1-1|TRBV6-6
CASNSGQGRAAFF
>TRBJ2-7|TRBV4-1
CASSQEELTSAAYEQYF
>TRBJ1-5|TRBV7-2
CASSSQGVEQPQHF
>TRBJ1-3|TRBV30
CAWSGQLSGNTIYF
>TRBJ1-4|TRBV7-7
CASSFSTGGSEKLFF
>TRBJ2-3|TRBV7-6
CASSPWVAGGTDTQYF
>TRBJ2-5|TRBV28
CASSSGTTRFGTQYF
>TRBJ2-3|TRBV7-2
CASSSQRGDTQYF
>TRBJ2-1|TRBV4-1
CASSQDYWRDRKNNEQFF
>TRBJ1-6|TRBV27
CASRQYWGSPLHF
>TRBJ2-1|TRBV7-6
CASSLRTVPSEQFF
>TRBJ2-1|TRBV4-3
CASSQEPAGVRNEQFF
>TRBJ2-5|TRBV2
CASRSDRGYQETQYF
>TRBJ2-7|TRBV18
CASSPSITGNEQYF
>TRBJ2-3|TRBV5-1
CASSLEGTSGSTDTQYF
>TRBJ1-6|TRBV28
CASHTPSYNSPLHF
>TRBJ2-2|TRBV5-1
CASSLQDPGELFF
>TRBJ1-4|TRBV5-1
CASRTGQGDEKLFF
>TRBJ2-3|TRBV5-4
CASSSGTSGPTDTQYF
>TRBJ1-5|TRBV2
CASSGDRSNQPQHF
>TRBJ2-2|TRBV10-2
CASRSPNTGELFF
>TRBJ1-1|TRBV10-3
CAISEMWGAGTEAFF
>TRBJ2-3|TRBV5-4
CASSLTGADTQYF
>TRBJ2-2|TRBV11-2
CASSLRLAGGLNTGELFF
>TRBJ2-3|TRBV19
CASSIQGQGGDTQYF